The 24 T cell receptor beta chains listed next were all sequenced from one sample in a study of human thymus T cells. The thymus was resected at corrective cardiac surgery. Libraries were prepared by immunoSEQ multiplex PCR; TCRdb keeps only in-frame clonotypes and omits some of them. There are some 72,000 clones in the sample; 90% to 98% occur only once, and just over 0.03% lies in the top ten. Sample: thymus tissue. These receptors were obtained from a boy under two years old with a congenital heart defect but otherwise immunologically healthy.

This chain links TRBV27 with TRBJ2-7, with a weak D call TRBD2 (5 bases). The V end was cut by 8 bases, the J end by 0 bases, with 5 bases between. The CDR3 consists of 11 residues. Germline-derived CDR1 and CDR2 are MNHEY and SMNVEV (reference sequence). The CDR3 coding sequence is TGTGCCAGCCGGGACTCCTACGAGCAGTACTTC. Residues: CASRDSYEQYF.

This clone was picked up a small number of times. CDR3 region: CASRTENYGYTF. The CDR3 DNA reads TGTGCCTCGAGGACGGAGAACTATGGCTACACCTTC. V and J are TRBV30 and TRBJ1-2; D uncertain. The CDR3 extends over 12 amino acids. CDR1 GTSNPN and CDR2 SVGIG come from the germline V gene (reference sequence). Trimming stripped 7 bases from V and 2 bases from J, with 11 bases between.

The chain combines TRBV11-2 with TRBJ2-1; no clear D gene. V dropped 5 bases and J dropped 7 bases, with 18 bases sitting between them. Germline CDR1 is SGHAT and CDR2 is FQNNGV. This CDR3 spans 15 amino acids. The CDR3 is CASSTGPPGQNEQFF. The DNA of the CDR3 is TGTGCCAGCAGCACGGGCCCCCCCGGGCAAAATGAGCAGTTCTTC.

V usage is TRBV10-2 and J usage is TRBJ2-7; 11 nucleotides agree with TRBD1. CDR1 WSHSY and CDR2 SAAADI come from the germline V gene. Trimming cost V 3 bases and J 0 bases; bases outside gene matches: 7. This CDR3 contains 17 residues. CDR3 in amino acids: CASSEGTGGLISYEQYF. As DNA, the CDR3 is TGCGCCAGCAGTGAAGGGACAGGGGGGCTCATCTCCTACGAGCAGTACTTC.

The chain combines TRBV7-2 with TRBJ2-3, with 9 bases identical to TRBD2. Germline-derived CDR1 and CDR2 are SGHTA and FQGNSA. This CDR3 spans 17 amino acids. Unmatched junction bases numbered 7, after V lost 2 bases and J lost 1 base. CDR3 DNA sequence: TGTGCCAGCAGCTTAAGAATGGGACTAGCCCGCACAGATACGCAGTATTTT. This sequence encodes CASSLRMGLARTDTQYF.

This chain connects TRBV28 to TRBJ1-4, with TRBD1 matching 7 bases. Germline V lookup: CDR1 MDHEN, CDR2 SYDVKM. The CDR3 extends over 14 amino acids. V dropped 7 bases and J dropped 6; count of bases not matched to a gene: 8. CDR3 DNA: TGTGCCAGCAAAATGGGACAGTCAGATGAAAAACTGTTTTTT. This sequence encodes CASKMGQSDEKLFF.

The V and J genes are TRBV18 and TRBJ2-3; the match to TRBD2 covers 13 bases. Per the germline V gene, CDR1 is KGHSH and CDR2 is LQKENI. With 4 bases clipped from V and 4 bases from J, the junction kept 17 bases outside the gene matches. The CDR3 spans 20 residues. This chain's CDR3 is CASSRKALAGGPLNSDTQYF. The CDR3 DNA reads TGTGCCAGCTCACGAAAAGCACTAGCGGGAGGGCCTCTTAATTCAGATACGCAGTATTTT.

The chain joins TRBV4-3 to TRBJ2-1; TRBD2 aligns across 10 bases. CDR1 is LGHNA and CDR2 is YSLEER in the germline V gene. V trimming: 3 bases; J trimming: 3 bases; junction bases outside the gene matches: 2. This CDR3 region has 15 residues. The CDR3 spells CASSHGTSDYNEQFF. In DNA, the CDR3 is TGCGCCAGCAGCCACGGGACTAGCGACTACAATGAGCAGTTCTTC.

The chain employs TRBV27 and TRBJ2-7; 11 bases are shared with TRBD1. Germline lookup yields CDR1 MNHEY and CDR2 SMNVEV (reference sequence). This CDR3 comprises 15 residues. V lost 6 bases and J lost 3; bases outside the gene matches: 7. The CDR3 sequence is CASRWGQGERYEQYF. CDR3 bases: TGTGCCAGCAGATGGGGACAGGGGGAACGCTACGAGCAGTACTTC.

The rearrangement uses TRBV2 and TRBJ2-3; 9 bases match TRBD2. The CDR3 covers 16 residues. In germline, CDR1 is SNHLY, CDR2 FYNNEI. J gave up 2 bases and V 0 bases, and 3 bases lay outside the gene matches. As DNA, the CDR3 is TGTGCCAGCAGTGAAGCGCGGGAGGGGTACACAGATACGCAGTATTTT. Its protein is CASSEAREGYTDTQYF.

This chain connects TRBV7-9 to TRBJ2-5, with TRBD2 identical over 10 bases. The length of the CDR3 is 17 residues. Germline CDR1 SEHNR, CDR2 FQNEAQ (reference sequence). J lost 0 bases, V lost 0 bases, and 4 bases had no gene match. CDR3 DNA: TGTGCCAGCAGCTTAGCAGCGGGGGGGCCCTACCAAGAGACCCAGTACTTC. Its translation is CASSLAAGGPYQETQYF. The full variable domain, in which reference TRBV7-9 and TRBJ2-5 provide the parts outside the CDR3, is DTGVSQNPRHKITKRGQNVTFRCDPISEHNRLYWYRQTLGQGPEFLTYFQNEAQLEKSRLLSDRFSAERPKGSFSTLEIQRTEQGDSAMYLCASSLAAGGPYQETQYFGPGTRLLVL.

Written as DNA, the CDR3 is TGTGCCAGTAGTATACGATGGGCCAGGGATTATAACTATGGCTACACCTTC. Protein: CASSIRWARDYNYGYTF. This chain connects TRBV19 to TRBJ1-2, with a tentative D call TRBD1 (5 bases). CDR1 is LNHDA, CDR2 SQIVND, per germline (reference sequence). The CDR3 is made up of 17 amino acids. V lost 2 bases, J lost 1 base, and 17 bases lay in between.

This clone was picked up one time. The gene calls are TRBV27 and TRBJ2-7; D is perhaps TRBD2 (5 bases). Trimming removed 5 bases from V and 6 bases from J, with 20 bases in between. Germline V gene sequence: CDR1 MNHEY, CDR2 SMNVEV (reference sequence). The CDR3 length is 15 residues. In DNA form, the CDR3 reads TGTGCCAGCAGTCCCGTTAGGAGAGGGCCGGGCGAGCAGTACTTC. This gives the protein CASSPVRRGPGEQYF.

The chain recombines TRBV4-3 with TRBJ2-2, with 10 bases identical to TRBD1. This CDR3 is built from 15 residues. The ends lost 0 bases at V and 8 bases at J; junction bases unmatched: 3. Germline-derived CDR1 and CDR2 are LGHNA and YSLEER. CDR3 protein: CASSQDGQGVGELFF. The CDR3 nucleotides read TGCGCCAGCAGCCAAGACGGACAGGGGGTAGGGGAGCTGTTTTTT.

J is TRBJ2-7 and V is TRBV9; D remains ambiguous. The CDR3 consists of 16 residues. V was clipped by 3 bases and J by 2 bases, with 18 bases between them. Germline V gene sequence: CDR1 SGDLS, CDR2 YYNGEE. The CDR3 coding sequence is TGTGCCAGCAGCGGGACCTATTGGGGTCCGCCCTACGAGCAGTACTTC. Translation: CASSGTYWGPPYEQYF.

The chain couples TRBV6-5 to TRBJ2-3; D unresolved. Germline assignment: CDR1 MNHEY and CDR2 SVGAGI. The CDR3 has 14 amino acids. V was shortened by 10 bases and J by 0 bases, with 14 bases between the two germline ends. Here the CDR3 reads CATGSEPSTDTQYF. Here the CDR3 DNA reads TGTGCCACCGGGTCGGAACCGAGCACAGATACGCAGTATTTT.

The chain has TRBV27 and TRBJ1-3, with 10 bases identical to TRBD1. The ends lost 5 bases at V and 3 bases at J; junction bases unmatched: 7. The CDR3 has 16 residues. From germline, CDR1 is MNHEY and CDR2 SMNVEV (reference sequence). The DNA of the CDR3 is TGTGCCAGCAGTCCAGACAGGGGGCGCCTTGGAAACACCATATATTTT. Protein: CASSPDRGRLGNTIYF.

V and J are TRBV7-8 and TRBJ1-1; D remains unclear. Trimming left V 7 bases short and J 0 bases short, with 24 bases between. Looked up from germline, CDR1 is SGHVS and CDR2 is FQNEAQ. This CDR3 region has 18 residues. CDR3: CASTQKSRAPQMNTEAFF. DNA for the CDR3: TGTGCCAGCACCCAAAAATCTCGGGCACCTCAAATGAACACTGAAGCTTTCTTT.

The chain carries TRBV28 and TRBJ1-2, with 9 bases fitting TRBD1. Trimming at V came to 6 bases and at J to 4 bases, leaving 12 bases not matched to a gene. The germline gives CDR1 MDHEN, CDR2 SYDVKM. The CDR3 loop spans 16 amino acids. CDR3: CASSPTPGQGSYGYTF. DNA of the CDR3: TGTGCCAGCAGCCCCACTCCGGGACAGGGAAGCTATGGCTACACCTTC.

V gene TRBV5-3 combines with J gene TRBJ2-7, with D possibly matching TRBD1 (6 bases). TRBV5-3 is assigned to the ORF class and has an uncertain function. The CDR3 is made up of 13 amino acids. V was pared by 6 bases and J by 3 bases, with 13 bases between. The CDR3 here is CARTGETHYEQYF. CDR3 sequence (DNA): TGTGCCAGAACAGGGGAAACACACTACGAGCAGTACTTC.

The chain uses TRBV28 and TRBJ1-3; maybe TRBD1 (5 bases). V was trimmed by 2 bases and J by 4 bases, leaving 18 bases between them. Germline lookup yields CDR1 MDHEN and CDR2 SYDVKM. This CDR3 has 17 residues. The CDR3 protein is CASSLGYTHGDGNTIYF. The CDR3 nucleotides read TGTGCCAGCAGTTTAGGCTATACTCATGGGGACGGAAACACCATATATTTT.

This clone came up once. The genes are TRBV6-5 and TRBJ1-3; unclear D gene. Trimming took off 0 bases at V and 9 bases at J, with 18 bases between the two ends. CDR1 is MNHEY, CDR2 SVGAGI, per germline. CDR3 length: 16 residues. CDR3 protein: CASSYSAGRGVCTIYF. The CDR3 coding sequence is TGTGCCAGCAGTTACTCCGCTGGCCGAGGAGTATGCACCATATATTTT.

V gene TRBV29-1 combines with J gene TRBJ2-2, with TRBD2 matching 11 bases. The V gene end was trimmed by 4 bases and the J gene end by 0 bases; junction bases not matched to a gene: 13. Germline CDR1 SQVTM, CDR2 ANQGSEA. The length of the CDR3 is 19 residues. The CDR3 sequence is CSVVRGLTSGTTNTGELFF. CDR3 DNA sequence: TGCAGCGTTGTCCGTGGTTTGACTAGCGGGACTACGAACACCGGGGAGCTGTTTTTT.

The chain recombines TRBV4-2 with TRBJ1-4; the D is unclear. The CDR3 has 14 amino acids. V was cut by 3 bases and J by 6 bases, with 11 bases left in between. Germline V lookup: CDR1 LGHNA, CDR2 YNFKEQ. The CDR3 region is CASSHTTPHEKLFF. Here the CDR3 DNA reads TGTGCCAGCAGCCATACCACACCCCATGAAAAACTGTTTTTT.